These 5 T cell receptor beta chains came from one sample sequenced in a study of T cell responses to AZD1222 COVID-19 vaccine. Profiled with immunoSEQ multiplex PCR; TCRdb holds only in-frame clones, not every one. The data show roughly 150,000 clones, approximately 90% seen once. The material sequenced was peripheral blood, taken on day 0 of AZD1222 vaccination. The receptors were gathered from an adult in good health.

V is TRBV28 and J is TRBJ2-7; 9 nucleotides match TRBD1. Unmatched junction bases numbered 4, after V lost 6 bases and J lost 4 bases. The CDR3 contains 13 residues. Germline V gene sequence: CDR1 MDHEN, CDR2 SYDVKM. CDR3 DNA sequence: TGTGCCAGCAGAACAGGGGGCGCGTACGAGCAGTACTTC. Its translation: CASRTGGAYEQYF.

The genes are TRBV27 and TRBJ2-7; TRBD1 aligns across 9 bases. V shed 4 bases and J 7 bases; nucleotides not matched to a gene: 11. CDR1 and CDR2 (germline): MNHEY, SMNVEV (reference sequence). The CDR3 totals 15 residues. This CDR3 reads CASSSYGTGMREQYF. CDR3 sequence (DNA): TGTGCCAGCAGTTCCTACGGGACAGGGATGAGGGAGCAGTACTTC.

The chain uses TRBV11-3 and TRBJ1-4; D may be TRBD1 (5 bases). The CDR3 totals 13 residues. Germline V lookup: CDR1 SGHNT, CDR2 YENEEA. V lost 4 bases, J lost 4 bases, and 7 bases lay in between. The DNA of the CDR3 is TGTGCCAGCAGCTACAGGCATAATGAAAAACTGTTTTTT. Its translation: CASSYRHNEKLFF.

CDR3 amino acids: CASSYRQGAHTGELFF. CDR3 in DNA: TGTGCCAGCAGCTACCGACAGGGGGCGCACACCGGGGAGCTGTTTTTT. The chain uses TRBV7-3 and TRBJ2-2; 10 bases map to TRBD1. Trimming at V came to 4 bases and at J to 3 bases, leaving 5 bases not matched to a gene. CDR1 is SGHTA and CDR2 is FQGTGA in the germline V gene. The CDR3 is 16 residues long.

The V and J genes are TRBV5-1 and TRBJ2-1, with 14 bases that match TRBD2. The V segment lost 4 bases and the J segment 10 bases; nucleotides outside the gene matches: 4. The V gene's germline CDR1 is SGHRS and CDR2 YFSETQ. The CDR3 length is 14 residues. The CDR3 coding sequence is TGCGCCAGCAGCACGGGACTAGCGGGAGAGGAGCAGTTCTTC. This encodes CASSTGLAGEEQFF. The variable domain in full, with the rest retrieved from reference TRBV5-1 and TRBJ2-1, is KAGVTQTPRYLIKTRGQQVTLSCSPISGHRSVSWYQQTPGQGLQFLFEYFSETQRNKGNFPGRFSGRQFSNSRSEMNVSTLELGDSALYLCASSTGLAGEEQFFGPGTRLTVL.